This passage covers 5 T cell receptor beta chains from one sample sequenced in a study of regulatory T cells in long-lasting Graves disease. Time point denoted: persistent/refractory GD, antithyroid drugs over 5 years with positive TRAb. Construction of the TCR library relied on RNA isolated from PBMCs. Building the TCR beta libraries relied on iRepertoire HTBI primers, and CDR3 regions underwent Arm-PCR. MiXCR, run by TCRdb on the multiplex PCR reads, gives a single entry per CDR3 protein. The sample records 600,000 to 800,000 distinct CDR3 sequences, 30% being singletons. Material: peripheral blood mononuclear cells (PBMCs), obtained when the disease was refractory, from a patient treated with antithyroid drugs. The origin of the receptors is a female donor with Graves disease.

This clonotype was counted at least ten times. The rearrangement links TRBV10-3 to TRBJ1-6; no clear D. CDR1 is ENHRY, CDR2 SYGVKD, per germline. This CDR3 contains 11 residues. The V end was cut by 6 bases, the J end by 7 bases, with 4 bases between. CDR3 amino acids: CAISANSPLHF. CDR3 nucleotide sequence: TGTGCCATCAGCGCGAATTCACCCCTCCACTTT.

This clonotype was counted ten times or more. This rearrangement joins TRBV12-3 or TRBV12-4 to TRBJ2-7; D is perhaps TRBD1 or TRBD2 (5 bases each). This CDR3 has 15 amino acids. Trimming removed 5 bases from V and 0 bases from J, with 14 bases in between. CDR3 in amino acids: CASSEGDGHSYEQYF. The CDR3 nucleotides are TGTGCCAGCAGTGAAGGGGACGGGCACTCCTACGAGCAGTACTTC.

On this clonotype itself: The junction shows a germline mismatch at one end, possibly a read error. The chain combines TRBV27 with TRBJ1-4; no definite D call. Germline CDR1 and CDR2: MNHEY and SMNVEV (reference sequence). This CDR3 is built from 12 residues. The DNA for the CDR3 is TGTGCCAGCAGTCGGACGGACGAAAAACTGCTTTTT. Amino acids: CASSRTDEKLLF.

This clonotype was seen repeatedly, ten times or more. This chain links TRBV20-1 with TRBJ2-7; D gene ambiguous. CDR1 is DFQATT and CDR2 is SNEGSKA in the germline V gene (reference sequence). V was trimmed by 3 bases and J by 5 bases, leaving 17 bases between them. This CDR3 contains 14 residues. The CDR3: CSARDASRMDEQYF. The CDR3 coding sequence is TGCAGTGCTAGGGACGCCTCCCGGATGGACGAGCAGTACTTC.

Of note for this clonotype: The junction departs from the called germline gene at one end, perhaps through a read error. J is TRBJ1-1 and V is TRBV6-2 or TRBV6-3; D not resolved. This CDR3 is 16 amino acids long. The germline V gene has CDR1 MNHEY and CDR2 SVGEGT. CDR3 coding DNA: TGTGCCAGCAGTTACTCGATGCTTCTCGCGAACACTGAAGCTTCCTTT. It encodes CASSYSMLLANTEASF.